This passage covers 7 T cell receptor beta chains from one sample sequenced in a study of blood T cell repertoires in COVID-19 (dated by TCRdb to about 2020). Receptor libraries were prepared by the immunoSEQ multiplex PCR assay. In its TCRdb copy, this immuneACCESS table keeps in-frame sequences only and misses some clones. Where compared with another copy, unresolved V genes explain less than half of these, and the others have no known cause. This sample lists 150,000 to 200,000 clones; just under 85% were detected once. Roughly 7.1% of the sample is taken by the ten largest. Sequencing was carried out using peripheral blood. The origin of the receptors is a man between 35 and 55 years old who had recovered from COVID-19.

This clone was counted only a few times. The chain couples TRBV6-5 to TRBJ2-5, with TRBD2 as a possible D gene (6 bases). The V end was cut by 5 bases, the J end by 3 bases, with 13 bases between. The CDR3 sequence is 14 residues long. Germline V lookup: CDR1 MNHEY, CDR2 SVGAGI. In DNA form, the CDR3 reads TGTGCCAGCAGTCCCCGGGGGACCAAAGAGACCCAGTACTTC. Amino acid sequence: CASSPRGTKETQYF.

The chain employs TRBV28 and TRBJ1-1; D gene unclear. Germline values: CDR1 MDHEN, CDR2 SYDVKM. Trimming took 7 bases from V and 2 from J, leaving 8 bases between them. This CDR3 is 12 amino acids long. For the CDR3, the DNA is TGTGCCAGCACCCCAGGAAACACTGAAGCTTTCTTT. It encodes CASTPGNTEAFF.

The V gene is TRBV6-1, the J gene TRBJ1-1; weak D call: TRBD1 (6 bases). V lost 2 bases and J lost 10, with 23 bases in between. This CDR3 is 16 amino acids long. CDR1 is MNHNS, CDR2 SASEGT, per germline. CDR3 region: CASSEIGVFGGPRAFF. The DNA for the CDR3 is TGTGCCAGCAGTGAAATTGGGGTTTTCGGGGGGCCTAGAGCTTTCTTT.

V usage is TRBV6-5 and J usage is TRBJ2-3; 7 bases agree with TRBD1. Germline CDR1 and CDR2: MNHEY and SVGAGI. The CDR3 extends over 13 amino acids. V lost 5 bases to trimming and J lost 5 bases; unmatched junction nucleotides: 4. The CDR3 here is CASSNNRGDTQYF. The CDR3 DNA sequence: TGTGCCAGCAGTAACAACAGGGGAGATACGCAGTATTTT.

This clone was seen more than once but under ten times. The chain combines TRBV4-3 with TRBJ1-5; D ambiguous. The V gene's germline CDR1 is LGHNA and CDR2 YSLEER. The V end lost 1 base, the J end lost 0 bases, and 7 bases lay between the germline ends. The CDR3 totals 15 residues. CDR3 bases: TGCGCCAGCAGCCAAGGTGTCTATAGCAATCAGCCCCAGCATTTT. The encoded protein is CASSQGVYSNQPQHF.

V gene TRBV5-1 combines with J gene TRBJ2-7; 9 bases map to TRBD2. This CDR3 region has 15 residues. Germline V gives CDR1 SGHRS, CDR2 YFSETQ. V shed 4 bases, J shed 3 bases, and the junction held 8 bases outside the gene matches. CDR3 residues: CASSPFGSGSYEQYF. The CDR3 DNA reads as TGCGCCAGCAGCCCGTTTGGTAGCGGGAGCTACGAGCAGTACTTC.

This clone was seen more than once but under ten times. The chain uses TRBV6-5 and TRBJ1-3, with 8 bases aligning to TRBD1. Germline CDR1 MNHEY, CDR2 SVGAGI. CDR3 length equals 15 residues. Germline trimming cut 2 bases from V and 4 bases from J; bases unmatched to any gene: 4. The CDR3 nucleotides are TGTGCCAGCAGTTACGAGACAGGGGTCGGAAACACCATATATTTT. Residues: CASSYETGVGNTIYF.